These T cell receptor beta chains were read from a single sample in a study of blood T cell repertoires in COVID-19. Profiling relied on immunoSEQ multiplex PCR, and the TCRdb table lists in-frame clones only, not all of them. Of 150,000 or so clones listed, approximately 78% are singletons. The specimen was peripheral blood. The receptors shown here come from a human donor in a cohort sampled during active COVID-19. CDR3s include the opening cysteine and the closing phenylalanine or tryptophan. Size is stated for part of the rows, as once, few or many counts, or as a class when the clone is expanded.

j_gene: TRBJ2-5; v_gene: TRBV6-5; abundance: .; CDR3aa: CATFLTSGERETQYF
j_gene: TRBJ2-2; v_gene: TRBV6-1; abundance: once; CDR3aa: CASSDSRRTGRRTGELFF
j_gene: TRBJ2-2; v_gene: TRBV7-8; abundance: .; CDR3aa: CASSPVSGGLNTGELFF
j_gene: TRBJ1-6; v_gene: TRBV19; abundance: .; CDR3aa: CASSISQGSSPLHF
j_gene: TRBJ2-2; v_gene: TRBV11-3; abundance: .; CDR3aa: CASRISGSGTGELFF
j_gene: TRBJ1-2; v_gene: TRBV4-3; abundance: once; CDR3aa: CASSLEYAIGGYTF
j_gene: TRBJ2-1; v_gene: TRBV6-1; abundance: .; CDR3aa: CASSFDRVGEQFF
j_gene: TRBJ1-1; v_gene: TRBV7-9; abundance: .; CDR3aa: CASSPTGQGVNTEAFF
j_gene: TRBJ1-5; v_gene: TRBV6-5; abundance: .; CDR3aa: CASTDSGTGNQPQHF
j_gene: TRBJ2-1; v_gene: TRBV9; abundance: .; CDR3aa: CASSLSGGAVDEQFF
j_gene: TRBJ2-5; v_gene: TRBV6-2/TRBV6-3; abundance: .; CDR3aa: CASSANRRRRAQETQYF
j_gene: TRBJ1-1; v_gene: TRBV11-1; abundance: few; CDR3aa: CASSWAGGNTEAFF
j_gene: TRBJ1-5; v_gene: TRBV6-5; abundance: .; CDR3aa: CASCTSGGANQPQHF
j_gene: TRBJ1-4; v_gene: TRBV7-2; abundance: .; CDR3aa: CASSLRTGRFSEKLFF
j_gene: TRBJ2-2; v_gene: TRBV5-1; abundance: few; CDR3aa: CASSLLRSSENTGELFF
j_gene: TRBJ2-1; v_gene: TRBV6-6; abundance: once; CDR3aa: CASSYGGDGGEQFF
j_gene: TRBJ1-1; v_gene: TRBV24-1; abundance: .; CDR3aa: CATSDLRGRAFF
j_gene: TRBJ1-1; v_gene: TRBV10-3; abundance: .; CDR3aa: CAIGGQENTEAFF
j_gene: TRBJ2-1; v_gene: TRBV24-1; abundance: .; CDR3aa: CATSDTGQHYNEQFF
j_gene: TRBJ2-7; v_gene: TRBV15; abundance: few; CDR3aa: CATSRANSGSSYEQYF
j_gene: TRBJ1-5; v_gene: TRBV30; abundance: .; CDR3aa: CAWSVPGRESQPQHF
j_gene: TRBJ2-5; v_gene: TRBV18; abundance: .; CDR3aa: CASSPQGKTQYF
j_gene: TRBJ1-6; v_gene: TRBV27; abundance: .; CDR3aa: CASSLLNSPLHF
j_gene: TRBJ2-1; v_gene: TRBV28; abundance: .; CDR3aa: CASSFSTGGGLADNEQFF
j_gene: TRBJ1-6; v_gene: TRBV6-5; abundance: .; CDR3aa: CASSRTGTGNSPLHF
j_gene: TRBJ1-6; v_gene: TRBV19; abundance: .; CDR3aa: CASTGYYYNSPLHF
j_gene: TRBJ1-1; v_gene: TRBV6-5; abundance: .; CDR3aa: CASSYTQGAVTEAFF
j_gene: TRBJ1-3; v_gene: TRBV11-2; abundance: .; CDR3aa: CASSPDRSGNTIYF